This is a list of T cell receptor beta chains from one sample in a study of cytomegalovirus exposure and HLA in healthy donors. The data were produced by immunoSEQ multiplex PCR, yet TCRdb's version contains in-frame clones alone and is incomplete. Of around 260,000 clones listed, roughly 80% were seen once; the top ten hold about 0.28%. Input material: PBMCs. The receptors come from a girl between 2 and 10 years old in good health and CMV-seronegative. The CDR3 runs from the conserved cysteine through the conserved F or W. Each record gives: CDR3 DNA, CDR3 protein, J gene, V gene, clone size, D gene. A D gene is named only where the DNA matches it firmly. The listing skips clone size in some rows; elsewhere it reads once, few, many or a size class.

CDR3 DNA: TGTGCCAGCAGTTTCGGTGCGGGGGGGCCCACAGATACGCAGTATTTT; CDR3 protein: CASSFGAGGPTDTQYF; J gene: TRBJ2-3; V gene: TRBV28; clone size: NA; D gene: TRBD2
CDR3 DNA: TGTGCCAGCAGCTTAGGTGGGACAGGATTACTTAGCTATGGCTACACCTTC; CDR3 protein: CASSLGGTGLLSYGYTF; J gene: TRBJ1-2; V gene: TRBV13; clone size: NA; D gene: TRBD1
CDR3 DNA: TGTGCCAGCAGCTCCGGCGGGGAGCTGTTTTTT; CDR3 protein: CASSSGGELFF; J gene: TRBJ2-2; V gene: TRBV5-6; clone size: NA; D gene: NA
CDR3 DNA: TGCGCCAGCAGCTTGGTAGGGACAGGGGCCTCTGGGGCCAACGTCCTGACTTTC; CDR3 protein: CASSLVGTGASGANVLTF; J gene: TRBJ2-6; V gene: TRBV5-1; clone size: NA; D gene: TRBD1
CDR3 DNA: TGCGCCAGCAGCCCCCCCTACATGGACTCTCAGCATTTT; CDR3 protein: CASSPPYMDSQHF; J gene: TRBJ1-5; V gene: TRBV23-1; clone size: NA; D gene: NA
CDR3 DNA: TGTGCCAGCAGCTTAGCCGGTGGGAGGAGGGCCGGGGAGCTGTTTTTT; CDR3 protein: CASSLAGGRRAGELFF; J gene: TRBJ2-2; V gene: TRBV11-2; clone size: once; D gene: NA
CDR3 DNA: TGTGCCAGCAGTGCTAATACAGGGCCTGGTGGCTACACCTTC; CDR3 protein: CASSANTGPGGYTF; J gene: TRBJ1-2; V gene: TRBV2; clone size: NA; D gene: NA
CDR3 DNA: TGCGCCAGCAGCTTCCGACAGATCACAGATACGCAGTATTTT; CDR3 protein: CASSFRQITDTQYF; J gene: TRBJ2-3; V gene: TRBV5-1; clone size: NA; D gene: NA
CDR3 DNA: TGCGCCAGCAGCCCCGGGAGGGGAAGCTATGGCTACACCTTC; CDR3 protein: CASSPGRGSYGYTF; J gene: TRBJ1-2; V gene: TRBV4-1; clone size: NA; D gene: NA
CDR3 DNA: TGTGCCAGCAGGGAAAGTCAGGGCAACTATGGCTACACCTTC; CDR3 protein: CASRESQGNYGYTF; J gene: TRBJ1-2; V gene: TRBV6-1; clone size: NA; D gene: NA
CDR3 DNA: TGCGCCAGCAGCCCACCGGACACCAGAAAAAATAATTCACCCCTCCACTTT; CDR3 protein: CASSPPDTRKNNSPLHF; J gene: TRBJ1-6; V gene: TRBV4-1; clone size: once; D gene: NA
CDR3 DNA: TGTGCCAGCAGTTCCGCGACTAGCGGGGCCACAGATACGCAGTATTTT; CDR3 protein: CASSSATSGATDTQYF; J gene: TRBJ2-3; V gene: TRBV27; clone size: NA; D gene: TRBD2
CDR3 DNA: TGTGCCAGCAGCGCCGACAGGGGGCGCGGGACTGAAGCTTTCTTT; CDR3 protein: CASSADRGRGTEAFF; J gene: TRBJ1-1; V gene: TRBV6-6; clone size: NA; D gene: TRBD1
CDR3 DNA: TGTGCCTGGAGTAGGCCTCAGGACACTGAAGCTTTCTTT; CDR3 protein: CAWSRPQDTEAFF; J gene: TRBJ1-1; V gene: TRBV30; clone size: NA; D gene: NA
CDR3 DNA: TGCGCCAGCAGCTTGGCGGGACAGGGTTACGGGACCCAGTACTTC; CDR3 protein: CASSLAGQGYGTQYF; J gene: TRBJ2-5; V gene: TRBV5-1; clone size: few; D gene: TRBD1
CDR3 DNA: TGTGCCAGCAGTCTAGACCTCCAACCCCAGCATTTT; CDR3 protein: CASSLDLQPQHF; J gene: TRBJ1-5; V gene: TRBV28; clone size: once; D gene: NA
CDR3 DNA: TGTGCCAGCTTGCCGGGACACGCGATAGGGGGCTACACCTTC; CDR3 protein: CASLPGHAIGGYTF; J gene: TRBJ1-2; V gene: TRBV2; clone size: NA; D gene: NA
CDR3 DNA: TGTGCTAGTGGTTTGCTCAGGGGGCGTTTTGAGACCCAGTACTTC; CDR3 protein: CASGLLRGRFETQYF; J gene: TRBJ2-5; V gene: TRBV12-5; clone size: NA; D gene: TRBD1
CDR3 DNA: TGCAGTGCTTCAGGGGGCTCTGGCTACACCTTC; CDR3 protein: CSASGGSGYTF; J gene: TRBJ1-2; V gene: TRBV20-1; clone size: once; D gene: TRBD1
CDR3 DNA: TGTGCCAGCAGCCCGACGACTGTAAACTATGGCTACACCTTC; CDR3 protein: CASSPTTVNYGYTF; J gene: TRBJ1-2; V gene: TRBV13; clone size: NA; D gene: NA
CDR3 DNA: TGTGCCTGGAGTCGGGGGTATCCGAACACTGAAGCTTTCTTT; CDR3 protein: CAWSRGYPNTEAFF; J gene: TRBJ1-1; V gene: TRBV30; clone size: NA; D gene: NA
CDR3 DNA: TGTGCCAGCAGTTACTCTGCACGCCACTCCGAGCAGTACTTC; CDR3 protein: CASSYSARHSEQYF; J gene: TRBJ2-7; V gene: TRBV6-5; clone size: NA; D gene: NA
CDR3 DNA: TGTGCCAGCAGCGTAGAGGGGGCGGAAGGAAACACCATATATTTT; CDR3 protein: CASSVEGAEGNTIYF; J gene: TRBJ1-3; V gene: TRBV9; clone size: NA; D gene: TRBD1
CDR3 DNA: TGTGCCAGCAGTGTGGAACAGGGTGGAAACACCATATATTTT; CDR3 protein: CASSVEQGGNTIYF; J gene: TRBJ1-3; V gene: TRBV2; clone size: NA; D gene: NA
CDR3 DNA: TGTGCCAGCAGTGAGGGGAGAGGGGGTCATCCTGAAGCTTTCTTT; CDR3 protein: CASSEGRGGHPEAFF; J gene: TRBJ1-1; V gene: TRBV2; clone size: NA; D gene: NA
CDR3 DNA: TGTGCCAGCAGCATTCTTCGGACAGGGGTGAACACTGAAGCTTTCTTT; CDR3 protein: CASSILRTGVNTEAFF; J gene: TRBJ1-1; V gene: TRBV11-2; clone size: NA; D gene: TRBD1
CDR3 DNA: TGTGCCAGCAGCCCCAAGGACAGGGGGCCCGACAATGAGCAGTTCTTC; CDR3 protein: CASSPKDRGPDNEQFF; J gene: TRBJ2-1; V gene: TRBV11-3; clone size: NA; D gene: TRBD1
CDR3 DNA: TGTGCCAGCTCACCGCGAGCACAACGGGATAATTCACCCCTCCACTTT; CDR3 protein: CASSPRAQRDNSPLHF; J gene: TRBJ1-6; V gene: TRBV18; clone size: few; D gene: NA
CDR3 DNA: TGTGCCAGCAGCCGAGTGGACAGGGCCAAAAACATTCAGTACTTC; CDR3 protein: CASSRVDRAKNIQYF; J gene: TRBJ2-4; V gene: TRBV5-6; clone size: NA; D gene: TRBD1
CDR3 DNA: TGTGCCAGCAGCTTGGGGAGGGCCACAGATACGCAGTATTTT; CDR3 protein: CASSLGRATDTQYF; J gene: TRBJ2-3; V gene: TRBV5-4; clone size: NA; D gene: NA
CDR3 DNA: TGTGCCTGGAGTGATGATGACAGTTTTCGAGCCAAAAACATTCAGTACTTC; CDR3 protein: CAWSDDDSFRAKNIQYF; J gene: TRBJ2-4; V gene: TRBV30; clone size: NA; D gene: NA
CDR3 DNA: TGTGCCAGCAGTTACTCGTGGGCCCCTAGCACAGATACGCAGTATTTT; CDR3 protein: CASSYSWAPSTDTQYF; J gene: TRBJ2-3; V gene: TRBV6-5; clone size: NA; D gene: NA
CDR3 DNA: TGTGCCAGCACTCTGGGGAGGGAGCAGTACTTC; CDR3 protein: CASTLGREQYF; J gene: TRBJ2-7; V gene: TRBV6-5; clone size: NA; D gene: NA
CDR3 DNA: TGTGCCAGCAGTTCCCCCTCAGGGGGCGAGACCCAGTACTTC; CDR3 protein: CASSSPSGGETQYF; J gene: TRBJ2-5; V gene: TRBV28; clone size: NA; D gene: TRBD1
CDR3 DNA: TGTGCCAGCAACGTACTAGCGGGGGGGCGGGAGCAGTTCTTC; CDR3 protein: CASNVLAGGREQFF; J gene: TRBJ2-1; V gene: TRBV27; clone size: NA; D gene: TRBD2
CDR3 DNA: TGTGCCAGCAGTTACTCGAGCGGAGCCACTGAAGCTTTCTTT; CDR3 protein: CASSYSSGATEAFF; J gene: TRBJ1-1; V gene: TRBV6-5; clone size: NA; D gene: NA
CDR3 DNA: TGTGCTAGTGGTTCCGCCGGGACAGGGGGCGCCTGGGCAGATACGCAGTATTTT; CDR3 protein: CASGSAGTGGAWADTQYF; J gene: TRBJ2-3; V gene: TRBV12-5; clone size: NA; D gene: TRBD1
CDR3 DNA: TGTGCCATCAGTGGGCAGGGACAGCTGATGGGCATCTATGGCTACACCTTC; CDR3 protein: CAISGQGQLMGIYGYTF; J gene: TRBJ1-2; V gene: TRBV10-3; clone size: NA; D gene: TRBD1
CDR3 DNA: TGTGCCAGCTCACCGCGACAGGGGGCGGACCGTGAAGCTTTCTTT; CDR3 protein: CASSPRQGADREAFF; J gene: TRBJ1-1; V gene: TRBV18; clone size: NA; D gene: TRBD1
CDR3 DNA: TGCAGCGTTGAATCTTCAGGGGGCCCCTACGAGCAGTACTTC; CDR3 protein: CSVESSGGPYEQYF; J gene: TRBJ2-7; V gene: TRBV29-1; clone size: NA; D gene: TRBD1
CDR3 DNA: TGTGCCAGCAGTTTAGGAGTCTTCTCGGGTTCCGAGCAGTACTTC; CDR3 protein: CASSLGVFSGSEQYF; J gene: TRBJ2-7; V gene: TRBV28; clone size: once; D gene: NA
CDR3 DNA: TGTGCCAGCAGTTTATTCGGAGAGACCCAGTACTTC; CDR3 protein: CASSLFGETQYF; J gene: TRBJ2-5; V gene: TRBV28; clone size: NA; D gene: NA
CDR3 DNA: TGTGCCAGCAGGGGGGACAGGGTGTTGAGAGAGACCCAGTACTTC; CDR3 protein: CASRGDRVLRETQYF; J gene: TRBJ2-5; V gene: TRBV2; clone size: NA; D gene: TRBD1
CDR3 DNA: TGTGCCAGCAGACGACAGGGTCTCGGCTATGGCTACACCTTC; CDR3 protein: CASRRQGLGYGYTF; J gene: TRBJ1-2; V gene: TRBV28; clone size: few; D gene: TRBD1
CDR3 DNA: TGTGCCAGCAGTTACCTGACTTACGAGCAGTACTTC; CDR3 protein: CASSYLTYEQYF; J gene: TRBJ2-7; V gene: TRBV28; clone size: NA; D gene: NA
CDR3 DNA: TGTGCCAGTAGTATCTACAGTACTGGAAACACCATATATTTT; CDR3 protein: CASSIYSTGNTIYF; J gene: TRBJ1-3; V gene: TRBV19; clone size: NA; D gene: NA
CDR3 DNA: TGTGCCAGCAGTCCCCTGCCACTGGCAGATACGCAGTATTTT; CDR3 protein: CASSPLPLADTQYF; J gene: TRBJ2-3; V gene: TRBV5-4; clone size: NA; D gene: NA
CDR3 DNA: TGTGCCAGCAGCGACCCCAGGGGTAACTATGGCTACACCTTC; CDR3 protein: CASSDPRGNYGYTF; J gene: TRBJ1-2; V gene: TRBV7-7; clone size: NA; D gene: NA
CDR3 DNA: TGTGCCAGCAGTTTAAACAGGGCAGGGGCCAACGTCCTGACTTTC; CDR3 protein: CASSLNRAGANVLTF; J gene: TRBJ2-6; V gene: TRBV27; clone size: NA; D gene: NA
CDR3 DNA: TGTGCCAGCAGCTTGGGGGGGGGCCTTTACGAGCAGTACTTC; CDR3 protein: CASSLGGGLYEQYF; J gene: TRBJ2-7; V gene: TRBV13; clone size: few; D gene: NA
CDR3 DNA: TGTGCCACCGGCAGCGGGACAGGGATGGATGAGCAGTTCTTC; CDR3 protein: CATGSGTGMDEQFF; J gene: TRBJ2-1; V gene: TRBV15; clone size: NA; D gene: TRBD1
CDR3 DNA: TGTGCCAGCAGCGCGGTAGCGGGACCTGGGAATGAGCAGTTCTTC; CDR3 protein: CASSAVAGPGNEQFF; J gene: TRBJ2-1; V gene: TRBV7-3; clone size: NA; D gene: TRBD2
CDR3 DNA: TGTGCCAGCAGCTTCCCCTTACTTTACAATGAGCAGTTCTTC; CDR3 protein: CASSFPLLYNEQFF; J gene: TRBJ2-1; V gene: TRBV7-9; clone size: NA; D gene: NA
CDR3 DNA: TGTGCCAGTAGTATAGGGGGAGGCCGTACCGGGGAGCTGTTTTTT; CDR3 protein: CASSIGGGRTGELFF; J gene: TRBJ2-2; V gene: TRBV19; clone size: NA; D gene: NA